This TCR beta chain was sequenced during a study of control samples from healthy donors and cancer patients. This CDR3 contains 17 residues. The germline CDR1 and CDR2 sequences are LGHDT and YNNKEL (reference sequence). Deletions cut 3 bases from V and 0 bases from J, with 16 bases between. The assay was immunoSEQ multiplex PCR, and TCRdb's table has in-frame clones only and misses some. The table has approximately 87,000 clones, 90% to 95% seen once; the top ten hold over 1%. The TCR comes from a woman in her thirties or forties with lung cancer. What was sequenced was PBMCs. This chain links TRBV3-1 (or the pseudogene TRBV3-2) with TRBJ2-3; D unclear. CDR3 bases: TGTGCCAGCAGCCACTTGCAGGAGACGTCTAGCACAGATACGCAGTATTTT. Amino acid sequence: CASSHLQETSSTDTQYF.